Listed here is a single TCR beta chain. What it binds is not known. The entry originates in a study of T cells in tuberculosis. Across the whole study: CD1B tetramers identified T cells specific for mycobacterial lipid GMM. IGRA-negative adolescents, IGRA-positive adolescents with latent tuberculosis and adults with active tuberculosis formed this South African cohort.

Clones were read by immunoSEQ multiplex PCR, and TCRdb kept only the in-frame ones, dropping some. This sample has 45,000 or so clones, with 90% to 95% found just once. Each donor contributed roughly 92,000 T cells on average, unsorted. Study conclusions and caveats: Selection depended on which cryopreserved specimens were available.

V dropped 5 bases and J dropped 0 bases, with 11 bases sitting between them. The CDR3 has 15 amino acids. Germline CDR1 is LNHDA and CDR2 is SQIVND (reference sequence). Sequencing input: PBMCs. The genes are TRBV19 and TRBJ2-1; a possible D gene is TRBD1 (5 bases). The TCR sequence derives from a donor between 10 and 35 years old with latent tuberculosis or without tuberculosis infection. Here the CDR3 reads CASSEQGSSYNEQFF. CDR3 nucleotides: TGTGCCAGTAGTGAGCAGGGAAGCTCCTACAATGAGCAGTTCTTC.